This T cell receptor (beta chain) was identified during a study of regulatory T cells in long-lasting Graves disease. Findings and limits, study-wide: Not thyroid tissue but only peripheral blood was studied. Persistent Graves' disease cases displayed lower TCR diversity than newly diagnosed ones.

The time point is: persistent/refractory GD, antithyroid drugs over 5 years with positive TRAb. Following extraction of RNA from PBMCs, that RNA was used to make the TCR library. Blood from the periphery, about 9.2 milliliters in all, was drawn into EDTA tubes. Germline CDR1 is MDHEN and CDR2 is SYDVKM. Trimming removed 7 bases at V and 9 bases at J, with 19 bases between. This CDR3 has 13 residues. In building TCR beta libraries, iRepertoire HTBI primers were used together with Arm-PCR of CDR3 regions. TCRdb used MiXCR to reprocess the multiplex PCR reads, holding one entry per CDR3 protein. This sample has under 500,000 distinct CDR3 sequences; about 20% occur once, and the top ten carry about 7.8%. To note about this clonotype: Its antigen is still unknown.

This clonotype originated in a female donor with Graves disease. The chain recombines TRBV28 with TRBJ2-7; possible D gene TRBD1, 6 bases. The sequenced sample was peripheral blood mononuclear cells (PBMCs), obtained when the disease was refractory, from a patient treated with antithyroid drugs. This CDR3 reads CASTTDRRTGQYF. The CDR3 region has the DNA TGTGCCAGCACCACGGACAGACGGACCGGGCAGTACTTC.